A selection of T cell receptor beta chains follows, all from one sample in a study of T cells after yellow fever vaccination. TCRdb recomputed calls from the 5' RACE reads with MiXCR, one row per CDR3 protein. This sample has 600,000 to 750,000 distinct CDR3 sequences, with roughly an eighth found just once. The sequences come from PBMCs, collected on the day of the yellow fever booster vaccination. Receptor source: a man aged 25 to 45 who received the YFV17D yellow fever vaccine. Both conserved end residues are part of each CDR3.

16	TRBV11-3	TRBJ2-3	CASSTGLAGLTDTQYF
13	TRBV5-1	TRBJ2-2	CASSHGNTGELFF
18	TRBV6-2/TRBV6-3	TRBJ2-7	CASTYTKADRGVSYEQYF
15	TRBV20-1	TRBJ2-2	CSARDSGGGTGELFF
16	TRBV4-3	TRBJ2-7	CASSQDSRTSGYEQYF
15	TRBV4-2	TRBJ2-3	CASSRGDGDQDTQYF
15	TRBV20-1	TRBJ2-6	CSASLGGSGANVLTF
15	TRBV6-1	TRBJ2-6	CASHSGGSGANVLTF
15	TRBV4-3	TRBJ2-7	CASSQDRDRPYEQYF
13	TRBV29-1	TRBJ2-4	CSVSGVAKNIQYF
15	TRBV7-9	TRBJ2-1	CASLQAGGDGDEQFF
15	TRBV29-1	TRBJ2-3	CSTFLGTPSADTQYF
16	TRBV2	TRBJ2-7	CASSEPLRDRSYEQYF
14	TRBV5-4	TRBJ1-4	CASSLEGVREKLFF
15	TRBV20-1	TRBJ1-5	CSAKVGGAGNQPQHF
16	TRBV29-1	TRBJ2-1	CSHPLDLANGKNEQFF
14	TRBV20-1	TRBJ2-1	CSAKDRVSYNEQFF
14	TRBV30	TRBJ1-3	CAWSTVNSGNTIYF
17	TRBV18	TRBJ2-7	CASSPPRGSSRGNEQYF
14	TRBV15	TRBJ2-7	CATSRAQREYEQYF
18	TRBV18	TRBJ2-1	CASSLRQGRTSGYNEQFF
14	TRBV7-8	TRBJ2-5	CASSLGFSRETQYF
14	TRBV20-1	TRBJ2-7	CSAATGTGLNEQYF
14	TRBV11-1	TRBJ2-7	CASSPKTSQREQYF
15	TRBV5-6	TRBJ2-7	CASSQGAAWYGEQYF
18	TRBV14	TRBJ2-1	CASSPLPQGAGAYNEQFF
17	TRBV24-1	TRBJ1-4	CATSENNDGLKEEKLFF
12	TRBV14	TRBJ1-1	CASSQVGGQAFF
17	TRBV18	TRBJ2-7	CASSPLGDRTFSYEQYF
14	TRBV7-6	TRBJ2-1	CASSRSGPGNEQFF